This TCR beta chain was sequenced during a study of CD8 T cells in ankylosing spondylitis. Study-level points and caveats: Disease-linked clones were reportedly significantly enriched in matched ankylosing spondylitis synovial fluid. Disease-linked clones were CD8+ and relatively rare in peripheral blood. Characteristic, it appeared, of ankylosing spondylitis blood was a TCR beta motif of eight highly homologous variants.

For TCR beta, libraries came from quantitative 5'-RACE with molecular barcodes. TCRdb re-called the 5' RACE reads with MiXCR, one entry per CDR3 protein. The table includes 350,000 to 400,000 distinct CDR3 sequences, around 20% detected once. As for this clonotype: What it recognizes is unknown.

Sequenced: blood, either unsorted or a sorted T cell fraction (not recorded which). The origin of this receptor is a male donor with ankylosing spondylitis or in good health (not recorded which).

This chain's CDR3 is CASSQSIGTGYHEQYF. CDR3 in DNA: TGTGCCAGCAGCCAATCCATCGGGACAGGGTACCACGAGCAGTACTTC. V is TRBV3-1 and J is TRBJ2-7; 9 bases are shared with TRBD1. From germline, CDR1 is LGHDT and CDR2 YNNKEL (reference sequence). J gave up 5 bases and V 2 bases, and 10 bases lay outside the gene matches. The CDR3 has 16 residues.